One and the same sample provided the 19 T cell receptor beta chains below, sequenced in a study of T cell responses to AZD1222 COVID-19 vaccine. Using immunoSEQ multiplex PCR, the repertoire was profiled, and TCRdb retains in-frame clones only, with some absent. The sample contains about 86,000 clones, roughly 89% of which appear only once. The sequences come from peripheral blood, collected 28 days after the second AZD1222 dose. The source of these receptors is an adult who received the AZD1222 COVID-19 vaccine.

This chain joins TRBV5-1 and TRBJ2-2; maybe TRBD1 (6 bases). Trimming shortened V by 5 bases and J by 0 bases, and 26 bases separated the two germline ends. CDR1 SGHRS and CDR2 YFSETQ come from the germline V gene. The CDR3 runs 20 residues. The CDR3 spells CASRTGTSHFLIANTGELFF. CDR3 in DNA: TGCGCCAGCAGAACCGGGACAAGTCATTTCCTTATCGCGAACACCGGGGAGCTGTTTTTT.

This clone appeared once. The CDR3 does not end in the conserved phenylalanine or tryptophan, so this is likely a read error. The DNA is omitted, as the CDR3 cannot be located on it reliably, and the CDR3 follows TCRdb's listing. The chain employs TRBV2 and TRBJ1-2. Inclusive of both ends, the CDR3 amounts to 9 amino acids. Looked up from germline, CDR1 is SNHLY and CDR2 is FYNNEI. The CDR3 loop is CASTPPGEA.

The V gene is TRBV5-1, the J gene TRBJ2-3; D gene ambiguous. The ends were cut back, 3 bases at V and 0 bases at J, with 14 bases in the middle. In germline, CDR1 is SGHRS, CDR2 YFSETQ. This CDR3 contains 16 residues. The CDR3 loop is CASSWLKGFSTDTQYF. The CDR3 DNA is TGCGCCAGCAGCTGGCTGAAAGGATTTAGCACAGATACGCAGTATTTT.

V is TRBV28 and J is TRBJ2-7, with D possibly matching TRBD2 (6 bases). Germline loops: CDR1 MDHEN, CDR2 SYDVKM. V lost 4 bases and J 4 bases, leaving 20 bases between the germline ends. The CDR3 totals 16 residues. CDR3 DNA: TGTGCCAGCAGTTCCCCCCTGTGGGGGGAGGTTTACGAGCAGTACTTC. Protein product: CASSSPLWGEVYEQYF.

The chain links TRBV19 to TRBJ2-2; the D gene is possibly TRBD1 (6 bases). The CDR3 is made up of 15 amino acids. Germline V lookup: CDR1 LNHDA, CDR2 SQIVND (reference sequence). V was pared by 4 bases and J by 3 bases, with 12 bases between. The CDR3 DNA is TGTGCCAGTAGTAGGAAACAGGGACACACCGGGGAGCTGTTTTTT. It yields the protein CASSRKQGHTGELFF.

The DNA for the CDR3 is TGCGCCAGCAGCGGGACTAGCGCTAGCACAGATACGCAGTATTTT. This translates into CASSGTSASTDTQYF. The chain joins TRBV5-1 to TRBJ2-3; TRBD2 matches 10 bases. Losses at the gene ends were 4 bases for V and 0 bases for J; bases not matched to a gene: 2. The CDR3 loop spans 15 amino acids. The germline gives CDR1 SGHRS, CDR2 YFSETQ.

The gene calls are TRBV28 and TRBJ1-2; TRBD1 might be the D (5 bases). The length of the CDR3 is 20 residues. Trimming left V 3 bases short and J 0 bases short, with 26 bases between. The V gene's germline CDR1 is MDHEN and CDR2 SYDVKM. The CDR3 DNA sequence: TGTGCCAGCAGTTTGTCAAGGGCCAGGGAACTATATCGAGCTAACTATGGCTACACCTTC. This translates into CASSLSRARELYRANYGYTF.

By its share, this clone is medium-sized (0.01 to 0.1%). One junction end does not reproduce the germline sequence, and a read error may be involved. The rearrangement uses TRBV6-5 and TRBJ2-5; tentatively, D is TRBD1 (5 bases). Germline CDR1 reads MNHEY; CDR2 reads SVGAGI. This CDR3 comprises 15 residues. This chain's CDR3 is CASSYSEDGQGTQYF. The CDR3 nucleotides are TGTGCCAGCAGCTACTCGGAAGACGGCCAGGGGACCCAGTACTTC.

The chain links TRBV4-1 to TRBJ1-2; D is possibly TRBD1 (5 bases). With 0 bases removed from V and 2 bases from J, the gap between germline ends came to 7 bases. Germline CDR1 MGHRA, CDR2 YSYEKL. The length of the CDR3 is 14 residues. DNA of the CDR3: TGCGCCAGCAGCCAAGATCCAGGGAACTATGGCTACACCTTC. Amino acids: CASSQDPGNYGYTF.

This clone was picked up a small number of times. CDR3 DNA: TGTGCCAGCAGCTTGGACAGTAACTATGGCTACACCTTC. Translating gives CASSLDSNYGYTF. The V gene is TRBV5-5, the J gene TRBJ1-2; no firm D call. Trimming stripped 0 bases from V and 1 base from J, with 4 bases between. Germline assignment: CDR1 SGHKS and CDR2 YYEKEE (reference sequence). This CDR3 is built from 13 residues.

This chain connects TRBV7-3 to TRBJ2-1, with no clear D. The CDR3 runs to 15 residues. The germline V and J ends were trimmed by 4 bases and 0 bases, with 10 bases remaining between them. CDR1 and CDR2 (germline): SGHTA, FQGTGA. The CDR3 here is CASSSGLSSYNEQFF. The CDR3 DNA follows: TGTGCCAGCAGCTCTGGGCTAAGCTCCTACAATGAGCAGTTCTTC.

The chain combines TRBV10-3 with TRBJ2-5, with TRBD1 as a possible D gene (5 bases). V was trimmed by 4 bases and J by 3 bases, leaving 12 bases between them. The CDR3 contains 14 residues. The germline CDR1 and CDR2 sequences are ENHRY and SYGVKD. CDR3 region: CAISGRPGKETQYF. The CDR3 nucleotides read TGTGCCATCAGTGGCCGTCCAGGGAAAGAGACCCAGTACTTC.

V gene TRBV10-3 combines with J gene TRBJ2-2; D may match TRBD1 or TRBD2 (5 bases each). CDR3 length equals 15 residues. Germline assignment: CDR1 ENHRY and CDR2 SYGVKD. V lost 8 bases, J lost 6 bases, and 19 bases lay in between. CDR3 coding DNA: TGTGCCATCCTCAATCAGAGGGGCTCGGCCGGGGAGCTGTTTTTT. Translated: CAILNQRGSAGELFF.

The V gene is TRBV15, the J gene TRBJ1-1, with 7 bases identical to TRBD1. The V gene's germline CDR1 is LNHNV and CDR2 YYDKDF (reference sequence). The J segment lost 3 bases and the V segment lost 0 bases, leaving 4 bases of the junction unmatched. The CDR3 length is 15 residues. CDR3 in DNA: TGTGCCACCAGCAGAGATCGGGGGACAGACACTGAAGCTTTCTTT. This sequence encodes CATSRDRGTDTEAFF.

This clone was counted once. The V and J genes are TRBV3-1 (or the pseudogene TRBV3-2) and TRBJ1-3; D is uncertain. This CDR3 contains 18 residues. Trimming removed 0 bases from V and 0 bases from J, with 15 bases in between. Germline V gene data show CDR1 as LGHDT and CDR2 as YNNKEL (reference sequence). The CDR3 nucleotides are TGTGCCAGCAGCCAAGATATAGGGCTACTAAGCTCTGGAAACACCATATATTTT. This translates into CASSQDIGLLSSGNTIYF.

The rearrangement links TRBV9 to TRBJ2-3; TRBD2 agrees at 13 bases. Trimming removed 2 bases from V and 6 bases from J; junction bases left unmatched: 3. The CDR3 contains 15 residues. Germline V gives CDR1 SGDLS, CDR2 YYNGEE. The CDR3 protein is CASSVTSGGRDTQYF. The CDR3 coding sequence is TGTGCCAGCAGCGTGACTAGCGGGGGGCGGGATACGCAGTATTTT. Looking up the rest from reference TRBV9 and TRBJ2-3 gives the full variable domain: DSGVTQTPKHLITATGQRVTLRCSPRSGDLSVYWYQQSLDQGLQFLIQYYNGEERAKGNILERFSAQQFPDLHSELNLSSLELGDSALYFCASSVTSGGRDTQYFGPGTRLTVL.

V gene TRBV9 combines with J gene TRBJ2-2; 7 positions agree with TRBD1. V lost 1 base to trimming and J lost 2 bases; unmatched junction nucleotides: 5. Germline V lookup: CDR1 SGDLS, CDR2 YYNGEE. The CDR3 length is 16 residues. The CDR3 spells CASSVFSGGNTGELFF. The CDR3 DNA is TGTGCCAGCAGCGTATTCTCAGGGGGAAACACCGGGGAGCTGTTTTTT. Filled out from reference TRBV9 and TRBJ2-2, the complete variable domain reads DSGVTQTPKHLITATGQRVTLRCSPRSGDLSVYWYQQSLDQGLQFLIQYYNGEERAKGNILERFSAQQFPDLHSELNLSSLELGDSALYFCASSVFSGGNTGELFFGEGSRLTVL.

The table lists this clone with a count of one. The chain employs TRBV11-2 and TRBJ1-6; D is undetermined. Looked up from germline, CDR1 is SGHAT and CDR2 is FQNNGV. The CDR3 consists of 16 residues. V lost 0 bases and J 10 bases, leaving 16 bases between the germline ends. The CDR3 DNA is TGTGCCAGCAGCTTAGATCTCGTCGGACCGGGATCACCCCTCCACTTT. Translated, it gives CASSLDLVGPGSPLHF.

The V gene is TRBV19, the J gene TRBJ1-1; no clear D. Germline V gene lookup returns CDR1 LNHDA and CDR2 SQIVND (reference sequence). Trimming left V 9 bases short and J 8 bases short, with 16 bases between. The CDR3 is made up of 12 amino acids. The CDR3 sequence: CASAGPSPEAFF. The DNA of the CDR3 is TGTGCCAGCGCCGGGCCCAGCCCAGAAGCTTTCTTT.